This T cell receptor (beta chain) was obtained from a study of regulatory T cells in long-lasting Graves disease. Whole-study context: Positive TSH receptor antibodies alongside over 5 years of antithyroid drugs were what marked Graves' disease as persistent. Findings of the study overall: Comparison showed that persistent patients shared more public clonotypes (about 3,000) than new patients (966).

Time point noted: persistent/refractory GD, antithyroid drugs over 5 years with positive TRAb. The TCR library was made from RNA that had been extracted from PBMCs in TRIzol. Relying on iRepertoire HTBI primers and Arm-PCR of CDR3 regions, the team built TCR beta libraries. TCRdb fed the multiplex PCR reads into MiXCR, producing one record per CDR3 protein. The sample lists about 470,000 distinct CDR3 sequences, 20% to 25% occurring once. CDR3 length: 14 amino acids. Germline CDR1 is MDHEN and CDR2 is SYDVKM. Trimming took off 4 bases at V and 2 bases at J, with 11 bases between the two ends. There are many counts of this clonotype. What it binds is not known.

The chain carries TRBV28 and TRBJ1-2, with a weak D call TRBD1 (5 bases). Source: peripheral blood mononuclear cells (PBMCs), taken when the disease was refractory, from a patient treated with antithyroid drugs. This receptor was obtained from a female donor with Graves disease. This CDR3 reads CASSSRDWNYGYTF. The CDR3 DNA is TGTGCCAGCAGTTCCAGGGATTGGAACTATGGCTACACCTTC.